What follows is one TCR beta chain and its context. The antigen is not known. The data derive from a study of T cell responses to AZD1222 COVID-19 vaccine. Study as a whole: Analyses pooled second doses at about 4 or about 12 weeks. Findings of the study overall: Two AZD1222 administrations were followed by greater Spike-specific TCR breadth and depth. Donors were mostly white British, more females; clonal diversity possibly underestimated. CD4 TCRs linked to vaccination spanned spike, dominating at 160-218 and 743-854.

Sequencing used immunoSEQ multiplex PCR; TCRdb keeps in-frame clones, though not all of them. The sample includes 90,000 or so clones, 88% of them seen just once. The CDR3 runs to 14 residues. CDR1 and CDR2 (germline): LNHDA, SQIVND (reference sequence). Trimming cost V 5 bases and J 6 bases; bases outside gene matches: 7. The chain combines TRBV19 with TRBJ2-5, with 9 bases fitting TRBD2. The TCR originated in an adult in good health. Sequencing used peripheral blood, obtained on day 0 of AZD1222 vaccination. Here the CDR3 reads CASSHASGMKTQYF. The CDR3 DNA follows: TGTGCCAGTAGTCACGCTAGCGGGATGAAGACCCAGTACTTC.